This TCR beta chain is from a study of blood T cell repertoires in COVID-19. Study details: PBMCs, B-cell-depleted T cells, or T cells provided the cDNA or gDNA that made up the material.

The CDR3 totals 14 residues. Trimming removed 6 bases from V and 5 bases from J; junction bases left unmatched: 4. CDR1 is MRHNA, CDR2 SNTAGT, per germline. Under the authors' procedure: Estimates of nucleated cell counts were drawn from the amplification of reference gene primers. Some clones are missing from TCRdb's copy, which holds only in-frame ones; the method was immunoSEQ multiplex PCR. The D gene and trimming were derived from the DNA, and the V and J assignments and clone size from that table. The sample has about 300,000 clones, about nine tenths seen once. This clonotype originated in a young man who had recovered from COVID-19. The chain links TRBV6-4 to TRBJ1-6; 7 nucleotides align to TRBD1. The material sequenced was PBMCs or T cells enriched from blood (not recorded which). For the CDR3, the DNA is TGTGCCAGCAGCCGGGACAGAGATAATTCACCCCTCCACTTT. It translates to CASSRDRDNSPLHF.